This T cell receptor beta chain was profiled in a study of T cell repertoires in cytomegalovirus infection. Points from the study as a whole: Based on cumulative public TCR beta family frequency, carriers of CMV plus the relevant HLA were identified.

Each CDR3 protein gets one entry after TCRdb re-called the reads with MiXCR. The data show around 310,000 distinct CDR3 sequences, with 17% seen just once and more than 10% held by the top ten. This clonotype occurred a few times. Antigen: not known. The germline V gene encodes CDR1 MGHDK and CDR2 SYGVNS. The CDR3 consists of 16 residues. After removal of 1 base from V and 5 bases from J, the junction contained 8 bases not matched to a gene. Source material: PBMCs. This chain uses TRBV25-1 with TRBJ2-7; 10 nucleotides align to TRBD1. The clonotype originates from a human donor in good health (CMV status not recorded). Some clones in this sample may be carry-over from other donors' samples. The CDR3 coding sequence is TGTGCCAGCAGTGAATCTCTGGGACAGGGGTTCCACGAGCAGTACTTC. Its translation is CASSESLGQGFHEQYF.